The 18 T cell receptor beta chains listed next were all sequenced from one sample in a study of blood T cell repertoires in COVID-19. Only in-frame clones appear in the TCRdb table, and some are missing; sequencing was by immunoSEQ multiplex PCR. The data show roughly 100,000 clones, with roughly 80% seen just once and around a sixth held by the top ten. Sequences were obtained from peripheral blood. The source of these receptors is a man older than 75 with acute or convalescent COVID-19.

J is TRBJ2-7 and V is TRBV24-1; D might be TRBD2 (6 bases). Germline V CDR1 and CDR2: KGHDR, SFDVKD. The CDR3 is 13 residues long. V was cut by 5 bases and J by 4 bases, with 11 bases left in between. CDR3 residues: CATSAKGRYEQYF. CDR3 DNA: TGTGCCACCAGTGCGAAGGGGAGGTACGAGCAGTACTTC.

This chain links TRBV6-2 or TRBV6-3 with TRBJ1-6, with D possibly TRBD1 on 5 matching bases. The CDR3 consists of 15 residues. CDR1 MNHEY and CDR2 SVGEGT come from the germline V gene. V was trimmed by 4 bases and J by 5 bases, leaving 12 bases between them. The chain's CDR3 is CASSSRQRDNSPLHF. In nucleotides, the CDR3 is TGTGCCAGCAGTTCCAGACAGAGAGATAATTCACCCCTCCACTTT.

The chain joins TRBV4-3 to TRBJ1-3; D may be TRBD1 (6 bases). The CDR3 covers 17 residues. The V gene lost 4 bases and the J gene lost 1 base, with 17 bases spanning the gap. Germline V CDR1 and CDR2: LGHNA, YSLEER. The CDR3 is CASSRSTGPGSGNTIYF. Written as DNA, the CDR3 is TGCGCCAGCAGCCGATCGACAGGCCCTGGATCTGGAAACACCATATATTTT.

J is TRBJ1-5 and V is TRBV2; D remains unclear. V lost 0 bases, J lost 7 bases, and 7 bases lay in between. The CDR3 has 13 residues. Per germline, CDR1 SNHLY and CDR2 FYNNEI. The CDR3 nucleotides are TGTGCCAGCAGTGAAGCAAATCCACAGCCCCAGCATTTT. Protein sequence: CASSEANPQPQHF.

The chain combines TRBV19 with TRBJ2-7; possibly TRBD1 for D (6 bases). The ends were cut back, 1 base at V and 3 bases at J, with 19 bases in the middle. This CDR3 region has 17 residues. The germline gives CDR1 LNHDA, CDR2 SQIVND (reference sequence). CDR3 DNA sequence: TGTGCCAGTAGTATAGGCCCCTCTTCGACAGGAGGCTACGAGCAGTACTTC. Translation: CASSIGPSSTGGYEQYF.

The V and J genes are TRBV5-1 and TRBJ1-2; 9 nucleotides match TRBD1. CDR1 SGHRS and CDR2 YFSETQ come from the germline V gene. The CDR3 loop spans 15 amino acids. The V segment lost 5 bases and the J segment 6 bases; nucleotides outside the gene matches: 11. For the CDR3, the DNA is TGCGCCAGCAGTTTATCTTTACAGGGGGCTGATGGCTACACCTTC. This translates into CASSLSLQGADGYTF.

This clone was counted once. The chain uses TRBV19 and TRBJ2-1; 7 nucleotides agree with TRBD1. Trimming cost V 6 bases and J 9 bases; bases outside gene matches: 11. This CDR3 spans 14 amino acids. Per the germline V gene, CDR1 is LNHDA and CDR2 is SQIVND (reference sequence). The CDR3 region has the DNA TGTGCCAGTAGATCGAGACAGGGTAGTAGTGAGCAGTTCTTC. Its translation is CASRSRQGSSEQFF.

The chain employs TRBV6-4 and TRBJ2-2; no clear D. Trimming left V 6 bases short and J 3 bases short, with 11 bases between. Germline-derived CDR1 and CDR2 are MRHNA and SNTAGT. CDR3 length equals 14 residues. The CDR3 DNA reads as TGTGCCAGCAGCGAAGACACACACACCGGGGAGCTGTTTTTT. As protein: CASSEDTHTGELFF.

The CDR3 sequence: CASSPAGRNEKLFF. Here the CDR3 DNA reads TGTGCCAGCAGCCCAGCAGGGCGTAATGAAAAACTGTTTTTT. This rearrangement joins TRBV28 to TRBJ1-4, with D possibly TRBD1 on 5 matching bases. The V gene lost 6 bases and the J gene lost 4 bases, with 12 bases spanning the gap. The germline CDR1 and CDR2 sequences are MDHEN and SYDVKM. The CDR3 length is 14 residues.

The J gene is TRBJ2-1, the V gene TRBV28; 11 positions agree with TRBD1. V lost 5 bases and J lost 10; bases outside the gene matches: 10. Germline loops: CDR1 MDHEN, CDR2 SYDVKM. The CDR3 has 15 residues. The CDR3 DNA reads as TGTGCCAGCAGTAAGCCGGGACAGGGGGTTTGGGAGCAGTTCTTC. It translates to CASSKPGQGVWEQFF. The full variable domain, in which reference TRBV28 and TRBJ2-1 provide the parts outside the CDR3, is DVKVTQSSRYLVKRTGEKVFLECVQDMDHENMFWYRQDPGLGLRLIYFSYDVKMKEKGDIPEGYSVSREKKERFSLILESASTNQTSMYLCASSKPGQGVWEQFFGPGTRLTVL.

In DNA form, the CDR3 reads TGTGCCAGCAGCGAGGGAGTTAGCAATCAGCCCCAGCATTTT. Translation: CASSEGVSNQPQHF. The chain links TRBV5-8 to TRBJ1-5; D uncertain. CDR3 length: 14 amino acids. CDR1 SGHTS and CDR2 YDEGEE come from the germline V gene. V dropped 4 bases and J dropped 0 bases, with 8 bases sitting between them. Together with reference TRBV5-8 and TRBJ1-5, the CDR3 gives the full variable domain: EAGVTQSPTHLIKTRGQQATLRCSPISGHTSVYWYQQALGLGLQFLLWYDEGEERNRGNFPPRFSGRQFPNYSSELNVNALELEDSALYLCASSEGVSNQPQHFGDGTRLSIL.

The rearrangement joins TRBV3-1 (or the pseudogene TRBV3-2) to TRBJ2-3; 8 bases are a match to TRBD2. J lost 1 base, V lost 6 bases, and 9 bases had no gene match. This CDR3 is built from 16 residues. CDR1 and CDR2 from the germline V gene are LGHDT and YNNKEL (reference sequence). CDR3 loop: CASRRRGGRGTDTQYF. As DNA, the CDR3 is TGTGCCAGCAGGCGTCGGGGGGGCCGGGGCACAGATACGCAGTATTTT.

The CDR3: CASSILAGGQGEQFF. The CDR3 nucleotides are TGTGCCAGTAGTATTCTAGCGGGGGGGCAAGGTGAGCAGTTCTTC. The chain uses TRBV19 and TRBJ2-1; 12 bases line up with TRBD2. V shed 3 bases and J 9 bases; nucleotides not matched to a gene: 6. This CDR3 spans 15 amino acids. Per the germline V gene, CDR1 is LNHDA and CDR2 is SQIVND (reference sequence).

This clone was picked up one time. The V call is TRBV11-2, the J call TRBJ2-1; 11 nucleotides match TRBD2. The CDR3 covers 17 residues. J gave up 1 base and V 4 bases, and 6 bases lay outside the gene matches. The V gene's germline CDR1 is SGHAT and CDR2 FQNNGV. This CDR3 is CASSSPTSGSSYNEQFF. The CDR3, as DNA: TGTGCCAGCAGCTCGCCCACTAGCGGGAGTTCCTACAATGAGCAGTTCTTC. Full variable domain (missing parts from reference TRBV11-2 and TRBJ2-1): EAGVAQSPRYKIIEKRQSVAFWCNPISGHATLYWYQQILGQGPKLLIQFQNNGVVDDSQLPKDRFSAERLKGVDSTLKIQPAKLEDSAVYLCASSSPTSGSSYNEQFFGPGTRLTVL.

V and J are TRBV5-1 and TRBJ2-7, with 13 bases lining up with TRBD2. The V gene end was trimmed by 3 bases and the J gene end by 0 bases; junction bases not matched to a gene: 3. Per germline, CDR1 SGHRS and CDR2 YFSETQ. CDR3 size: 16 residues. CDR3 coding DNA: TGCGCCAGCAGCTCGGGACTAGCGGGGCTCTCCTACGAGCAGTACTTC. This gives the protein CASSSGLAGLSYEQYF.

The CDR3 coding sequence is TGTGCCAGCTCACCCGGGACAGGGGTCTACAATGAGCAGTTCTTC. Translation: CASSPGTGVYNEQFF. The gene calls are TRBV18 and TRBJ2-1; 10 nucleotides align to TRBD1. The CDR3 contains 15 residues. Germline CDR1 and CDR2: KGHSH and LQKENI. Unmatched junction bases numbered 2, after V lost 3 bases and J lost 3 bases.

This rearrangement joins TRBV5-6 to TRBJ1-5, with TRBD1 matching 9 bases. Trimming cost V 1 base and J 5 bases; bases outside gene matches: 7. This CDR3 is 16 amino acids long. Germline CDR1 SGHDT, CDR2 YYEEEE. The CDR3 region is CASSLTRDRVYQPQHF. DNA of the CDR3: TGTGCCAGCAGCTTGACTCGGGACAGGGTTTATCAGCCCCAGCATTTT.

The chain has TRBV10-3 and TRBJ1-1, with D uncertain. The germline gives CDR1 ENHRY, CDR2 SYGVKD. This CDR3 comprises 12 residues. V lost 3 bases and J 6 bases, leaving 8 bases between the germline ends. The CDR3 DNA reads as TGTGCCATCAGTGATCGGGGTTCTGAAGCTTTCTTT. It is translated as CAISDRGSEAFF.